The next 22 T cell receptor beta chains were all read from a single sample in a study of human T cells and chemical hapten exposure (dated by TCRdb to the early 2020s). Library prep was done by RACE. Sequencing instrument: NextSeq 500. In-frame beta chains were kept once TCRdb had trimmed the public reads at Q25 with fastp and called clones with MiXCR. Identical CDR3 protein sequences are pooled into one entry, listed with their most common genes and DNA. Within this sample are just under 350,000 distinct CDR3 sequences, with around 7% of them counted one time only. Of the sample, 8.4% falls within the top ten clones. In the paper's terms, the time point label means: patch test 1, 2 weeks after DPC sensitization. The treatment or condition label of this sample denotes: therapeutic diphenylcyclopropenone sensitization with weekly scalp DPC. The starting material was whole blood, obtained in connection with sensitization to the hapten diphenylcyclopropenone (DPC). These receptor sequences come from a woman aged 18-29 years with alopecia areata. Some clones in this sample may be carry-over from other donors' samples.

This clonotype has only a few counts. V and J are TRBV6-1 and TRBJ2-5, with D perhaps TRBD1 (6 bases). V was trimmed by 7 bases and J by 5 bases, leaving 23 bases between them. Germline lookup yields CDR1 MNHNS and CDR2 SASEGT. The CDR3 length is 16 residues. The CDR3: CASKGAMTGYGETQYF. CDR3 DNA: TGTGCCAGCAAGGGAGCCATGACAGGTTATGGGGAGACCCAGTACTTC.

The sample holds a few counts of this clonotype. V and J are TRBV18 and TRBJ1-1; D possibly corresponds to TRBD1 (6 bases). Germline CDR1 and CDR2: KGHSH and LQKENI. The CDR3 runs to 14 residues. Trimming cost V 4 bases and J 0 bases, with 9 bases left between them. For the CDR3, the DNA is TGTGCCAGCTCACGGACAGTCATGAACACTGAAGCTTTCTTT. Encoded protein: CASSRTVMNTEAFF.

This clonotype was counted at least ten times. The chain carries TRBV5-6 and TRBJ2-7, with a possible D match to TRBD2 (7 bases). Trimming took 2 bases from V and 5 from J, leaving 20 bases between them. Germline CDR1 is SGHDT and CDR2 is YYEEEE. The CDR3 is 16 residues long. CDR3 sequence: CASSFLTGGGQNEQYF. The CDR3 DNA reads as TGTGCCAGCAGCTTCTTGACAGGCGGGGGTCAGAACGAGCAGTACTTC.

This clonotype showed up just a few times. V and J are TRBV6-5 and TRBJ1-1, with a tentative D call TRBD1 (5 bases). The ends were cut back, 7 bases at V and 8 bases at J, with 11 bases in the middle. This CDR3 is built from 11 residues. Germline V gives CDR1 MNHEY, CDR2 SVGAGI. CDR3 in DNA: TGTGCCAGCACACGGGGGGAGGAAGCTTTCTTT. Translation: CASTRGEEAFF.

The rearrangement links TRBV7-8 to TRBJ2-1, with D possibly TRBD2 on 6 matching bases. The CDR3 consists of 14 residues. V gave up 5 bases and J gave up 7 bases, with 15 bases separating them. The germline gives CDR1 SGHVS, CDR2 FQNEAQ. The CDR3 protein is CASSPRGSRNEQFF. The DNA of the CDR3 is TGTGCCAGCAGCCCCCGGGGGAGTAGAAATGAGCAGTTCTTC.

This clonotype was observed many times. The V and J genes are TRBV6-2 or TRBV6-3 and TRBJ1-5; D possibly corresponds to TRBD1 (5 bases). Germline loops: CDR1 MNHEY, CDR2 SVGEGT. The CDR3 has 15 residues. With 2 bases removed from V and 7 bases from J, the gap between germline ends came to 15 bases. DNA for the CDR3: TGTGCCAGCAGTTACGGGGACGGTAATCCCCAGCCCCAGCATTTT. Translated: CASSYGDGNPQPQHF.

This clonotype was observed a few times. The rearrangement uses TRBV20-1 and TRBJ1-5, with 10 nucleotides matching TRBD1. This CDR3 comprises 14 residues. V lost 3 bases, J lost 6 bases, and 5 bases stayed unmatched. The V gene's germline CDR1 is DFQATT and CDR2 SNEGSKA (reference sequence). CDR3 loop: CSARKDRGGQPQHF. CDR3 DNA sequence: TGCAGTGCTAGGAAGGACAGGGGGGGTCAGCCCCAGCATTTT.

This clonotype came up a few times. The chain has TRBV11-1 and TRBJ2-2; 16 bases are a match to TRBD2. This CDR3 has 20 amino acids. J was trimmed by 6 bases and V by 5 bases; bases with no gene match: 15. Germline assignment: CDR1 SGHAT and CDR2 FQDESV (reference sequence). CDR3 DNA: TGTGCCAGCAGCACTCCCGGGACTAGCGGGGGGGCAGGTCAATCCGGGGAGCTGTTTTTT. Protein: CASSTPGTSGGAGQSGELFF.

The DNA of the CDR3 is TGTGCCAGCAGCCAAATGCAGGAAGGGGAGCTGTTTTTT. Protein: CASSQMQEGELFF. This chain joins TRBV9 and TRBJ2-2, with D uncertain. The length of the CDR3 is 13 residues. V lost 4 bases, J lost 8 bases, and 12 bases lay in between. Germline V gene sequence: CDR1 SGDLS, CDR2 YYNGEE. Full variable domain (outside the CDR3, taken from reference TRBV9 and TRBJ2-2): DSGVTQTPKHLITATGQRVTLRCSPRSGDLSVYWYQQSLDQGLQFLIQYYNGEERAKGNILERFSAQQFPDLHSELNLSSLELGDSALYFCASSQMQEGELFFGEGSRLTVL.

The genes are TRBV6-5 and TRBJ1-1; a possible D gene is TRBD1 (5 bases). The germline gives CDR1 MNHEY, CDR2 SVGAGI. This CDR3 has 15 residues. V was shortened by 1 base and J by 3 bases, with 12 bases between the two germline ends. CDR3 sequence: CASSYFTGGYTEAFF. The CDR3 DNA sequence: TGTGCCAGCAGTTACTTTACAGGCGGGTACACTGAAGCTTTCTTT.

This sequence joins TRBV18 and TRBJ2-7; the match to TRBD1 covers 7 bases. The CDR3 sequence is 15 residues long. Looked up from germline, CDR1 is KGHSH and CDR2 is LQKENI. The ends lost 6 bases at V and 3 bases at J; junction bases unmatched: 11. CDR3 sequence: CASSAGTDTVYEQYF. In DNA form, the CDR3 reads TGTGCCAGCTCGGCCGGGACAGATACCGTCTACGAGCAGTACTTC.

This clonotype has a count of ten or more. V usage is TRBV5-1 and J usage is TRBJ2-1, with 9 bases aligning to TRBD1. Trimming took 0 bases from V and 4 from J; bases not matched to a gene: 2. CDR3 length equals 15 residues. Germline loops: CDR1 SGHRS, CDR2 YFSETQ. DNA of the CDR3: TGCGCCAGCAGCTTGGGGGACAGGGAGTACAATGAGCAGTTCTTC. Translation gives CASSLGDREYNEQFF.

This clonotype was observed a handful of times. The J gene is TRBJ2-3, the V gene TRBV6-6; weak D call: TRBD2 (6 bases). Trimming removed 6 bases at V and 6 bases at J, with 16 bases between. CDR3 size: 14 residues. The germline V gene has CDR1 MNHNY and CDR2 SVGAGI (reference sequence). The CDR3 DNA is TGTGCCAGCAGCCCCGGGAGCCTCATGGATACGCAGTATTTT. It encodes CASSPGSLMDTQYF.

There are many counts of this clonotype. The J gene is TRBJ2-7, the V gene TRBV20-1; TRBD2 is a possible D gene (6 bases). Looked up from germline, CDR1 is DFQATT and CDR2 is SNEGSKA (reference sequence). The CDR3 runs to 9 residues. V lost 8 bases, J lost 5 bases, and 7 bases lay in between. The CDR3 DNA sequence: TGCAGTCGGGGGAACGAGCAGTACTTC. This gives the protein CSRGNEQYF.

This clonotype was observed many times. The CDR3 is CASNSLEGTDTQYF. The CDR3 DNA sequence: TGTGCCAGCAACTCACTAGAAGGCACAGATACGCAGTATTTT. The rearrangement joins TRBV9 to TRBJ2-3, with D possibly being TRBD2 (5 bases). Germline assignment: CDR1 SGDLS and CDR2 YYNGEE. This CDR3 spans 14 amino acids. V dropped 6 bases and J dropped 1 base, with 12 bases sitting between them.

This clonotype was recorded at least ten times. V gene TRBV27 combines with J gene TRBJ1-2; D uncertain. Trimming shortened V by 2 bases and J by 8 bases, and 15 bases separated the two germline ends. In germline, CDR1 is MNHEY, CDR2 SMNVEV (reference sequence). The length of the CDR3 is 14 residues. The CDR3 protein is CASSLGLYVGGYTF. CDR3 nucleotides: TGTGCCAGCAGTTTAGGTCTGTATGTCGGAGGCTACACCTTC.

The chain has TRBV6-2 or TRBV6-3 and TRBJ1-2; TRBD1 is a possible D gene (5 bases). The germline gives CDR1 MNHEY, CDR2 SVGEGT. This CDR3 spans 14 amino acids. The V and J ends lost 4 bases and 6 bases respectively, with 15 bases between them. The CDR3 is CASSSSLGHDGYTF. The CDR3 coding sequence is TGTGCCAGCAGTTCCAGTCTGGGGCATGATGGCTACACCTTC.

V gene TRBV4-2 combines with J gene TRBJ1-4; TRBD1 agrees at 7 bases. With 0 bases clipped from V and 6 bases from J, the junction kept 7 bases outside the gene matches. The CDR3 length is 16 residues. The germline V gene encodes CDR1 LGHNA and CDR2 YNFKEQ. The CDR3 bases are TGTGCCAGCAGCCAAGATTTGGGGCAGGGGGATGAAAAACTGTTTTTT. It translates to CASSQDLGQGDEKLFF.

This clonotype was seen a few times. The genes are TRBV4-3 and TRBJ1-2; 10 bases align to TRBD1. This CDR3 has 15 residues. Germline lookup yields CDR1 LGHNA and CDR2 YSLEER. Trimming took 3 bases from V and 4 from J; bases not matched to a gene: 5. The CDR3 sequence: CASSHLTGGGYGYTF. The CDR3, as DNA: TGCGCCAGCAGCCACCTGACAGGGGGCGGCTATGGCTACACCTTC.

This clonotype has a handful of counts. The chain employs TRBV6-5 and TRBJ1-1, with a weak D call TRBD1 (5 bases). The V end was cut by 0 bases, the J end by 4 bases, with 12 bases between. CDR1 is MNHEY, CDR2 SVGAGI, per germline. The CDR3 is 15 residues long. The chain's CDR3 is CASSYSGVGVTEAFF. CDR3 in DNA: TGTGCCAGCAGTTACTCTGGGGTGGGGGTCACTGAAGCTTTCTTT.

This clonotype was counted ten times or more. This chain uses TRBV10-3 with TRBJ2-3; 12 bases line up with TRBD2. V lost 8 bases and J lost 2; bases outside the gene matches: 5. The CDR3 runs to 15 residues. Germline lookup yields CDR1 ENHRY and CDR2 SYGVKD. Here the CDR3 DNA reads TGTGCCATCCGTCTAGCGGGGGGGATCACAGATACGCAGTATTTT. It encodes CAIRLAGGITDTQYF.

The genes are TRBV6-5 and TRBJ1-1, with TRBD1 matching over 7 bases. The CDR3 is 17 amino acids. The trim removed 1 base at V and 1 base at J, leaving 9 bases unmatched. CDR1 MNHEY and CDR2 SVGAGI come from the germline V gene. CDR3 in DNA: TGTGCCAGCAGTTACTGGACCCAGGGGGTAGCGAACACTGAAGCTTTCTTT. It translates to CASSYWTQGVANTEAFF.